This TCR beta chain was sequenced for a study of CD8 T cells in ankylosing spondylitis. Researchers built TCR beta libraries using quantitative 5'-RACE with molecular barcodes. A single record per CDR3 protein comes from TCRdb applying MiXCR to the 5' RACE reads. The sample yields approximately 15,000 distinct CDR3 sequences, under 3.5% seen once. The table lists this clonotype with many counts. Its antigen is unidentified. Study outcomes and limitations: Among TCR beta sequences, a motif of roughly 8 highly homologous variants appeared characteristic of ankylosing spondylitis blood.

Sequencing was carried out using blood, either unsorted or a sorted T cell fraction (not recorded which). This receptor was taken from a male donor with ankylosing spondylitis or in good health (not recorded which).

The CDR3 loop is CASSADSANQPQHF. Here the CDR3 DNA reads TGTGCCAGCAGCGCTGACAGTGCCAATCAGCCCCAGCATTTT. J is TRBJ1-5 and V is TRBV9; D is perhaps TRBD1 (5 bases). The V end was cut by 3 bases, the J end by 3 bases, with 10 bases between. CDR3 length: 14 residues. CDR1 SGDLS and CDR2 YYNGEE come from the germline V gene. Using reference TRBV9 and TRBJ1-5 for the parts outside the CDR3, the full variable domain is DSGVTQTPKHLITATGQRVTLRCSPRSGDLSVYWYQQSLDQGLQFLIQYYNGEERAKGNILERFSAQQFPDLHSELNLSSLELGDSALYFCASSADSANQPQHFGDGTRLSIL.